These T cell receptor beta chains were read from a single sample in a study of identifying expanded T cells in peripheral blood. Clones were sequenced by immunoSEQ multiplex PCR, and TCRdb holds only the in-frame ones, with some missing. The sample carries 90,000 or so clones, 70% to 90% recorded once. The sequenced sample was blood. The origin of the receptors is a person aged 18-70 years in good health. The CDR3 runs from the conserved cysteine through the conserved F or W. The D gene is left open where the match is weak. For some rows the clone size is stated as once, few or many, or as a class when expanded; others skip it.

TRBD1,TRBV6-5,-,TRBJ1-1,CASIKQGAPEAFF,TGTGCCAGTATCAAACAGGGGGCTCCTGAAGCTTTCTTT
-,TRBV29-1,-,TRBJ1-1,CSVGGQTEAFF,TGCAGCGTAGGGGGGCAGACTGAAGCTTTCTTT
TRBD2,TRBV6-6,-,TRBJ2-1,CASSFRLAPSNEQFF,TGTGCCAGCAGTTTCAGACTAGCCCCTAGCAATGAGCAGTTCTTC
TRBD1,TRBV4-3,many,TRBJ1-4,CASSQDSGTGPEKLFF,TGCGCCAGCAGCCAAGATTCGGGGACAGGCCCCGAAAAACTGTTTTTT
TRBD2,TRBV7-2,once,TRBJ2-2,CASRYLAGNTGELFF,TGTGCCAGCAGATACCTAGCGGGGAACACCGGGGAGCTGTTTTTT
TRBD1,TRBV19,-,TRBJ1-1,CASPGQGASMNTEAFF,TGTGCCAGTCCGGGACAGGGGGCCTCCATGAACACTGAAGCTTTCTTT
-,TRBV4-1,-,TRBJ2-7,CASSQEGVGEQYF,TGCGCCAGCAGCCAAGAAGGTGTGGGTGAGCAGTACTTC
-,TRBV5-1,-,TRBJ1-5,CASSLDSGGSQPQHF,TGCGCCAGCAGCTTGGATTCCGGGGGCAGCCAGCCCCAGCATTTT
TRBD1,TRBV7-2,-,TRBJ1-4,CASSLWYQGGEKLFF,TGTGCCAGCAGCTTATGGTACCAGGGGGGTGAAAAACTGTTTTTT
-,TRBV15,few,TRBJ1-5,CATSRLQAQPQHF,TGTGCCACCAGCAGACTACAGGCTCAGCCCCAGCATTTT
TRBD2,TRBV12-5,-,TRBJ2-3,CASGLAPSGGLRGTDTQYF,TGTGCTAGTGGTTTGGCCCCTAGCGGGGGGCTTCGTGGAACAGATACGCAGTATTTT
-,TRBV29-1,-,TRBJ1-2,CSVKPAGVDYGYTF,TGCAGCGTTAAACCGGCAGGGGTTGACTATGGCTACACCTTC
-,TRBV5-1,-,TRBJ1-4,CASSTTATNEKLFF,TGCGCCAGCAGCACGACAGCAACTAATGAAAAACTGTTTTTT
TRBD1,TRBV4-3,few,TRBJ1-1,CASSQVQGERNTEAFF,TGCGCCAGCAGCCAAGTACAGGGGGAGAGGAACACTGAAGCTTTCTTT